What follows are 28 T cell receptor beta chains derived from one specimen sequenced in a study of glioma-infiltrating T cells. TCR alpha and beta CDR3 regions were amplified from RNA using iRepertoire nested multiplex PCR. TCRdb reanalysed the multiplex PCR reads using MiXCR and keeps one entry per CDR3 protein. The sample includes more than 300,000 distinct CDR3 sequences, roughly two fifths of them seen just once. Sequencing was performed on glioma tissue, nonneoplastic brain tissue, or PBMCs (not recorded which). These receptors came from a human donor with low-grade glioma or glioblastoma, undergoing nonglioma brain surgery, or in good health (not recorded which).

Only a few counts were recorded for this clonotype. This sequence joins TRBV14 and TRBJ2-5; D is unresolved. Trimming took off 0 bases at V and 5 bases at J, with 4 bases between the two ends. This CDR3 has 12 amino acids. Germline-derived CDR1 and CDR2 are SGHDN and FVKESK. CDR3 protein: CASSQDMETQYF. CDR3 sequence (DNA): TGTGCCAGCAGCCAAGATATGGAGACCCAGTACTTC.

Note on this clonotype: A clone one base away is much larger, so this may be a read error. V and J are TRBV20-1 and TRBJ1-3; D is uncertain. The CDR3 extends over 15 amino acids. The germline V gene encodes CDR1 DFQATT and CDR2 SNEGSKA (reference sequence). CDR3 DNA: TGCAGTGCCCTTCCCGGGCCTAGCTCTGGAAGCACCATATATTTT. Its translation is CSALPGPSSGSTIYF.

The chain is built from TRBV12-3 or TRBV12-4 and TRBJ1-2, with TRBD1 as a possible D gene (6 bases). Trimming removed 8 bases from V and 7 bases from J, with 20 bases in between. This CDR3 has 14 amino acids. For the CDR3, the DNA is TGTGCCAGCTCTAACCGGGGCAGGGGTCCTGGCTACACCTTC. Its protein product is CASSNRGRGPGYTF.

This clonotype was seen just once. A much larger clone lies a single base off, so this may be a read error. The chain carries TRBV6-5 and TRBJ2-3; 8 nucleotides line up with TRBD2. The junction had 10 bases not matched to a gene; V was cut back by 2 bases and J by 3 bases. CDR1 is MNHEY and CDR2 is SVGAGI in the germline V gene. The CDR3 contains 17 residues. The CDR3 DNA sequence: TGTGCCAGCAGTTACCGCCCGCGACTAGCGAAGACAGATACGCAGTATTTT. Amino acids: CASSYRPRLAKTDTQYF.

This clonotype was picked up many times. The chain combines TRBV28 with TRBJ1-6, with 8 bases aligning to TRBD1. CDR1 is MDHEN, CDR2 SYDVKM, per germline. The CDR3 totals 15 residues. J was trimmed by 6 bases and V by 3 bases; bases with no gene match: 4. The CDR3 here is CASSLADRGNSPLHF. The DNA for the CDR3 is TGTGCCAGCAGTTTGGCCGACAGGGGTAATTCACCCCTCCACTTT.

The chain recombines TRBV14 with TRBJ2-1, with D uncertain. The V end lost 3 bases, the J end lost 9 bases, and 12 bases lay between the germline ends. The CDR3 has 13 amino acids. Germline values: CDR1 SGHDN, CDR2 FVKESK. In DNA, the CDR3 is TGTGCCAGCAGCCAGAGGACCCGAGGTGAGCAGTTCTTC. Encoded protein: CASSQRTRGEQFF.

The chain links TRBV12-3 or TRBV12-4 to TRBJ1-2; no definite D call. The V gene lost 2 bases and the J gene lost 8 bases, with 15 bases spanning the gap. This CDR3 region has 14 residues. The CDR3 nucleotides are TGTGCCAGCAGTTTAATTCCACAAAGGTGGGGCTACACCTTC. Translated: CASSLIPQRWGYTF.

In its sample, this clonotype was seen a few times. This sequence joins TRBV24-1 and TRBJ2-3, with no clear D. Germline lookup yields CDR1 KGHDR and CDR2 SFDVKD. The CDR3 consists of 16 residues. The V end was cut by 4 bases, the J end by 2 bases, with 15 bases between. The chain's CDR3 is CATSDTVEAPTDTQYF. For the CDR3, the DNA is TGTGCCACCAGTGACACGGTAGAGGCCCCCACAGATACGCAGTATTTT.

V is TRBV7-6 and J is TRBJ2-1, with unresolved D. The ends were cut back, 2 bases at V and 3 bases at J, with 5 bases in the middle. CDR1 is SGHVS, CDR2 FNYEAQ, per germline. The CDR3 runs 13 residues. CDR3 region: CASSLNNYNEQFF. The DNA of the CDR3 is TGTGCCAGCAGCTTAAACAACTACAATGAGCAGTTCTTC.

The rearrangement uses TRBV2 and TRBJ2-1; the match to TRBD2 covers 12 bases. This CDR3 is 16 amino acids long. Germline V gene data show CDR1 as SNHLY and CDR2 as FYNNEI. V trimming: 5 bases; J trimming: 5 bases; junction bases outside the gene matches: 7. The CDR3 DNA is TGTGCCAGCAGTCGCTTAGGACTAGCGGGAAACAATGAGCAGTTCTTC. It translates to CASSRLGLAGNNEQFF.

About this clonotype itself: This may be a read error: a much more frequent sequence differs by one nucleotide. V usage is TRBV27 and J usage is TRBJ2-7, with a possible D match to TRBD1 (6 bases). V was pared by 7 bases and J by 3 bases, with 13 bases between. Germline V lookup: CDR1 MNHEY, CDR2 SMNVEV (reference sequence). The CDR3 has 13 residues. CDR3 sequence: CASIPGRGYEQYF. CDR3 nucleotide sequence: TGTGCCAGCATCCCGGGCAGGGGCTACGAGCAGTACTTC.

In its sample, this clonotype was seen a few times. The rearrangement links TRBV20-1 to TRBJ2-1, with a tentative D call TRBD2 (5 bases). The V end lost 3 bases, the J end lost 3 bases, and 12 bases lay between the germline ends. There are 14 residues in the CDR3. The germline V gene has CDR1 DFQATT and CDR2 SNEGSKA (reference sequence). The CDR3 nucleotides read TGCAGTGCTAGCCGGGCGGAGGTCTACAATGAGCAGTTCTTC. Amino acids: CSASRAEVYNEQFF.

As for this clonotype: A read error may explain this, as a much larger clone is one base away. This chain uses TRBV27 with TRBJ1-2; D is uncertain. Germline V gives CDR1 MNHEY, CDR2 SMNVEV (reference sequence). The ends were cut back, 2 bases at V and 8 bases at J, with 18 bases in the middle. The CDR3 covers 15 residues. The CDR3 nucleotides are TGTGCCAGCAGTTTACGGCCAGGCCTATGGGGAGGCTACACCTTC. Translation gives CASSLRPGLWGGYTF.

The chain combines TRBV6-4 with TRBJ2-5; TRBD2 aligns across 7 bases. Germline loops: CDR1 MRHNA, CDR2 SNTAGT. Trimming took 11 bases from V and 3 from J; bases not matched to a gene: 6. The length of the CDR3 is 12 residues. The CDR3 loop is CASRLAEETQYF. In DNA, the CDR3 is TGTGCCTCTCGGCTAGCGGAAGAGACCCAGTACTTC.

A note on this clonotype: A much larger clone differs by one base, so this may be a read error. V usage is TRBV7-3 and J usage is TRBJ1-1; tentatively, D is TRBD1 (6 bases). CDR1 and CDR2 from the germline V gene are SGHTA and FQGTGA. V was trimmed by 1 base and J by 0 bases, leaving 12 bases between them. The CDR3 is made up of 16 amino acids. The CDR3, as DNA: TGTGCCAGCAGCTTAATACCGACAGGCATGAACACTGAAGCTTTCTTT. Encoded protein: CASSLIPTGMNTEAFF.

This clonotype was counted many times. The chain is built from TRBV2 and TRBJ1-6; D gene uncertain. Between the trimmed V and J ends, which lost 6 bases and 7 bases, there was a span of 7 bases. This CDR3 has 12 residues. The germline V gene encodes CDR1 SNHLY and CDR2 FYNNEI. The CDR3 sequence: CASRVTNSPLHF. CDR3 nucleotide sequence: TGTGCCAGCAGGGTGACGAATTCACCCCTCCACTTT.

This clonotype was seen more than once but under ten times. The chain links TRBV4-2 to TRBJ1-5; tentatively, D is TRBD1 (5 bases). V was clipped by 3 bases and J by 0 bases, with 15 bases between them. This CDR3 spans 17 amino acids. Germline loops: CDR1 LGHNA, CDR2 YNFKEQ. The CDR3 spells CASSQGTQALSNQPQHF. The CDR3 nucleotides are TGTGCCAGCAGCCAGGGTACACAGGCGCTTAGCAATCAGCCCCAGCATTTT.

V usage is TRBV3-1 and J usage is TRBJ2-3, with D possibly TRBD1 on 5 matching bases. The V end was cut by 4 bases, the J end by 7 bases, with 21 bases between. CDR1 LGHDT and CDR2 YNNKEL come from the germline V gene (reference sequence). This CDR3 comprises 16 residues. This CDR3 reads CASSPAIGVLVYTQYF. CDR3 bases: TGTGCCAGCAGCCCCGCGATAGGGGTCCTTGTGTATACGCAGTATTTT.

This clonotype was seen more than once but under ten times. V usage is TRBV7-9 and J usage is TRBJ1-2; 9 bases are shared with TRBD1. CDR1 and CDR2 from the germline V gene are SEHNR and FQNEAQ (reference sequence). The CDR3 has 16 amino acids. V gave up 1 base and J gave up 3 bases; unmatched junction bases: 6. The chain's CDR3 is CASSLDDRGYHYGYTF. For the CDR3, the DNA is TGTGCCAGCAGCTTAGATGACAGGGGGTATCACTATGGCTACACCTTC.

Note on this clonotype: Given a much more abundant clone one base away, this may be a read error. A read error is likely, as this CDR3 ends without the conserved phenylalanine or tryptophan. This rearrangement joins TRBV15 to TRBJ1-5; D is possibly TRBD1 (5 bases). Germline loops: CDR1 LNHNV, CDR2 YYDKDF (reference sequence). The CDR3 spans 13 residues. Between the trimmed V and J ends, which lost 8 bases and 3 bases, there was a span of 11 bases. This CDR3 is CATRPDNNQPQHL. The CDR3 DNA reads TGTGCCACCCGCCCGGACAACAATCAGCCCCAGCATCTT.

As for this clonotype: One end of the junction fails to match germline, which may point to a read error. CDR3 DNA sequence: TGTGCCAGCAGCTTGTACAGTAACTATGGCTACACCTTC. This sequence encodes CASSLYSNYGYTF. The J gene is TRBJ1-2, the V gene TRBV4-1; unclear D gene. CDR1 is MGHRA and CDR2 is YSYEKL in the germline V gene. The CDR3 is 13 residues long.

Comment on this clonotype: Possible read error: a much larger clone is one base away. This chain joins TRBV20-1 and TRBJ1-2; D gene ambiguous. The CDR3 has 13 residues. Germline CDR1 is DFQATT and CDR2 is SNEGSKA (reference sequence). The CDR3 spells CSASIGVIYCYTF. DNA of the CDR3: TGCAGTGCTTCCATTGGGGTAATCTATTGCTACACCTTC.

In this sample, this clonotype turned up a few times. The rearrangement joins TRBV7-3 to TRBJ2-7, with D possibly matching TRBD2 (6 bases). CDR3 length: 12 residues. Trimming removed 1 base at V and 9 bases at J, with 10 bases between. Germline V gene sequence: CDR1 SGHTA, CDR2 FQGTGA. DNA for the CDR3: TGTGCCAGCAGCTTAAGCGGGGATGGGCAGTACTTC. Protein product: CASSLSGDGQYF.

V is TRBV28 and J is TRBJ2-1, with D perhaps matching TRBD1 (5 bases). Germline V gives CDR1 MDHEN, CDR2 SYDVKM. The CDR3 loop spans 15 amino acids. With 1 base removed from V and 5 bases from J, the gap between germline ends came to 12 bases. The CDR3 here is CASSLFSRANNEQFF. CDR3 nucleotides: TGTGCCAGCAGTTTATTTAGCAGGGCTAACAATGAGCAGTTCTTC.

The DNA of the CDR3 is TGTGCCAGCAGCTTCGCTCTGGGACCGAACACTGAAGCTTTCTTT. Protein sequence: CASSFALGPNTEAFF. The chain uses TRBV11-2 and TRBJ1-1; possibly TRBD1 for D (5 bases). There are 15 residues in the CDR3. The V and J ends lost 3 bases and 1 base respectively, with 12 bases between them. The germline V gene encodes CDR1 SGHAT and CDR2 FQNNGV.

To note about this clonotype: This may come from a read error, since a much larger clone is one base off. The V gene is TRBV6-8, the J gene TRBJ1-2, with TRBD1 matching over 8 bases. The J segment lost 7 bases and the V segment lost 4 bases, leaving 5 bases of the junction unmatched. In germline, CDR1 is MNHGY, CDR2 SAAAGT. CDR3 length: 13 amino acids. In DNA, the CDR3 is TGTGCCAGCAGTTCCGGACAGGGCTGTGGCTACACCTTC. Translation gives CASSSGQGCGYTF.

At least ten counts were recorded for this clonotype. V is TRBV27 and J is TRBJ1-5, with a weak D call TRBD1 (6 bases). V lost 5 bases to trimming and J lost 0 bases, with 11 bases between them. The CDR3 has 15 amino acids. The germline V gene has CDR1 MNHEY and CDR2 SMNVEV (reference sequence). The CDR3 DNA follows: TGTGCCAGCAGTCTGGACAGCAATAGCAATCAGCCCCAGCATTTT. Translation: CASSLDSNSNQPQHF.

In its sample, this clonotype was seen many times. J is TRBJ1-5 and V is TRBV27, with no clear D. The V end was cut by 6 bases, the J end by 0 bases, with 15 bases between. The CDR3 has 16 amino acids. Germline assignment: CDR1 MNHEY and CDR2 SMNVEV (reference sequence). This CDR3 reads CASSPRLPGSNQPQHF. DNA for the CDR3: TGTGCCAGCAGCCCTAGACTCCCAGGTAGCAATCAGCCCCAGCATTTT.